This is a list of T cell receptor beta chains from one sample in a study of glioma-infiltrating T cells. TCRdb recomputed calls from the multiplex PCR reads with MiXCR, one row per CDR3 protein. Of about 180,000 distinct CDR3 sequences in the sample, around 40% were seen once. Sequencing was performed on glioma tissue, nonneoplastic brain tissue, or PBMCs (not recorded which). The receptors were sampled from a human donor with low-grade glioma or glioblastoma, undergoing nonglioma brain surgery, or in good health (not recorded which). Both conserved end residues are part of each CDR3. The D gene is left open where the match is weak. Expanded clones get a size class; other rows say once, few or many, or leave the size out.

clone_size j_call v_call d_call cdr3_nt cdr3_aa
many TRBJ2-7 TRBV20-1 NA TGCAGTGCTAGAGTCCCCGGGAAATACGAGCAGTACTTC CSARVPGKYEQYF
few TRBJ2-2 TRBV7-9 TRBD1 TGTGCCAGCAGCTTTAGGACAGGGAACACCGCGGAGCTGTTTTTT CASSFRTGNTAELFF
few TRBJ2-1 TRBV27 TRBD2 TGTGCCAGCAGCAGGGGGACTAGCGGGAGTGGCAATGAGCAGTTCTTC CASSRGTSGSGNEQFF
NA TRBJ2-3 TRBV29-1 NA TGCAGCGTTGAAAAGGGGCCAGATACGCAGTATTTT CSVEKGPDTQYF
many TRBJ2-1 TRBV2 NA TGTGCCAGCAGCGCAGGGGGGACGGGCAATGAGCAGTTCTTC CASSAGGTGNEQFF
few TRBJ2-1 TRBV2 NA TGTGCCAGCACACGACTGAATGAGCAGTTCTTC CASTRLNEQFF
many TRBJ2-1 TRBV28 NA TGTGCCAGCAGTTTAAGGGCGGACCACTCCTACAATGAGCAGTTCTTC CASSLRADHSYNEQFF
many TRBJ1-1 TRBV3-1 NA TGTGCCAGCAGCCAAGTAGGGAACACTGAAGCTTTCTTT CASSQVGNTEAFF
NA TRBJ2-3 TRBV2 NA TGTGCCAGCATCCGGAGGCGCACAGATACGCAGTATTTT CASIRRRTDTQYF
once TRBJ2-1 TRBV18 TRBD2 TGTGACAGCTCACCTCTAAGCGGGGGATACAATGAGCAATTCTTC CDSSPLSGGYNEQFF
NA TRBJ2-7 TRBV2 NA TGTGCCAGCAGAATGGGACACAAATTACTAGGCGATCAGTACTTC CASRMGHKLLGDQYF
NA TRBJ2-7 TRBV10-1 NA TGCGCCAGCAGTGAGTTGTGGGTTAACTACGAGCAGTACTTC CASSELWVNYEQYF
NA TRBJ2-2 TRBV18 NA TGTGCCAGCTCACCACTAGGCACCGGGGAGCTGTTTTTT CASSPLGTGELFF
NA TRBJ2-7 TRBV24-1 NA TGTGCCACCAGTGACGCACAGGGTCCCTCCTACGAGCAGTACTTC CATSDAQGPSYEQYF
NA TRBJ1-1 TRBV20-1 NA TGCGGTGCCAACTACAGGGCGATGAACACTGAAGCTTTCTTT CGANYRAMNTEAFF
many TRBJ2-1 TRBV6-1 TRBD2 TGTGCCAGCAGACCTTCCCCCGGCGGGAGTGTCCTTGTTACCTCCCATGAGCAGTTCTTC CASRPSPGGSVLVTSHEQFF
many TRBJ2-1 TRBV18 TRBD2 TGTGCCAGCTCACCTTATTATAGCGGGGGCAATGAGCAGTTCTTC CASSPYYSGGNEQFF
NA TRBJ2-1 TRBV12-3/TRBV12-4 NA TGTGCCAGCACGAGCAAACTCTCTGAGCAGTTCTTC CASTSKLSEQFF
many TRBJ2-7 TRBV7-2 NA TGTGCCAGCAGCTTGCACCACAACTACGAGCAGTACTTC CASSLHHNYEQYF
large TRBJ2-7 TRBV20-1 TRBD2 TGCAGTGCTAGTTCACTAGCGGCCTTGACCTACGAGCAGTACTTC CSASSLAALTYEQYF
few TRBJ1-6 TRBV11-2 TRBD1 TGTGCCAGCAGCCTACGACAGGGAAGTTGGAATTCACCCCTCCACTTT CASSLRQGSWNSPLHF
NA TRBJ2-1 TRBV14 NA TGTGCCAGCAGCCGCGTGGCCGTGACCTACAATGAGCAGTTCTTC CASSRVAVTYNEQFF
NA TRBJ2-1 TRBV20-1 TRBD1 TGCAGTCCCCCCAGGACAGGGGATTTTAGGTTCTTC CSPPRTGDFRFF
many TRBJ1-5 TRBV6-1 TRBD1 TGTGCCAGCAGTACCGGGACAGGGGCCAATCAGCCCCAGCATTTT CASSTGTGANQPQHF
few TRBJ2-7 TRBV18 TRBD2 TGTGCCAGCTCACGGGGGACTAGCGGGCTTTACGAGCAGTACTTC CASSRGTSGLYEQYF
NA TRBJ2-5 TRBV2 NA TGTGCCAACGCGTCGGGGGAGACCGAGTACTTC CANASGETEYF
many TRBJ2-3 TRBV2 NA TGTGCCAGCAGTTATGACGTCTCCGGCGCAGATACGCAGTATTTT CASSYDVSGADTQYF
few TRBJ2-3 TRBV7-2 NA TGTGCCAGCAGCGGCGGCCGGGACTTAGCAGATACGCAGTATTTT CASSGGRDLADTQYF